The 22 T cell receptor beta chains reported below all come from one sample, sequenced in a study of T cell responses to AZD1222 COVID-19 vaccine. Assay: immunoSEQ multiplex PCR; the TCRdb copy retains only in-frame clones and omits some. The repertoire has around 200,000 clones, 85% to 95% of them found once; the top ten carry 1.5% to 2%. This specimen was peripheral blood, taken 28 days after the second AZD1222 dose. The source of these receptors is an adult who received the AZD1222 COVID-19 vaccine.

CDR3 nucleotide sequence: TGTGCCAGCGGATTCGGACAGGGGGCCTTTTATTCACCCCTCCACTTT. Its protein is CASGFGQGAFYSPLHF. This chain connects TRBV27 to TRBJ1-6; TRBD1 agrees at 11 bases. J was trimmed by 8 bases and V by 8 bases; bases with no gene match: 11. Germline values: CDR1 MNHEY, CDR2 SMNVEV (reference sequence). CDR3 size: 16 residues.

The J gene is TRBJ1-5, the V gene TRBV6-1; tentatively, D is TRBD1 (5 bases). Germline lookup yields CDR1 MNHNS and CDR2 SASEGT. Trimming left V 2 bases short and J 0 bases short, with 11 bases between. The CDR3 is 16 amino acids. For the CDR3, the DNA is TGTGCCAGCAGTGAATCGCAGGGTTATAGCAATCAGCCCCAGCATTTT. It is translated as CASSESQGYSNQPQHF.

The chain uses TRBV2 and TRBJ1-4; no firm D call. There are 12 residues in the CDR3. V was cut by 7 bases and J by 6 bases, with 9 bases left in between. Germline CDR1 SNHLY, CDR2 FYNNEI. The CDR3 protein is CASKGGDEKLFF. CDR3 DNA: TGTGCCAGCAAGGGCGGGGATGAAAAACTGTTTTTT.

The CDR3 DNA follows: TGTGCCAGCAGTGAAGACAGACTTAAAGAGACCCAGTACTTC. Its translation: CASSEDRLKETQYF. The chain links TRBV6-1 to TRBJ2-5; no clear D. Trimming left V 1 base short and J 3 bases short, with 9 bases between. Germline CDR1 reads MNHNS; CDR2 reads SASEGT. The CDR3 is 14 amino acids.

The chain couples TRBV3-1 (or the pseudogene TRBV3-2) to TRBJ1-6; 8 bases match TRBD1. The J segment lost 9 bases and the V segment lost 6 bases, leaving 7 bases of the junction unmatched. The length of the CDR3 is 14 residues. Per germline, CDR1 LGHDT and CDR2 YNNKEL (reference sequence). For the CDR3, the DNA is TGTGCCAGCAGGACAGGGGACGGTAGTTCACCCCTCCACTTT. Translating it yields CASRTGDGSSPLHF.

This chain joins TRBV6-5 and TRBJ1-5; 7 bases agree with TRBD1. Trimming took 4 bases from V and 6 from J; bases not matched to a gene: 6. The CDR3 extends over 14 amino acids. The germline V gene encodes CDR1 MNHEY and CDR2 SVGAGI. CDR3 sequence: CASSSRQGVQPQHF. In DNA, the CDR3 is TGTGCCAGCAGTTCTAGACAGGGCGTTCAGCCCCAGCATTTT.

This chain uses TRBV6-5 with TRBJ2-1; TRBD2 aligns across 7 bases. The V gene's germline CDR1 is MNHEY and CDR2 SVGAGI. The CDR3 has 15 amino acids. Trimming removed 8 bases from V and 5 bases from J; junction bases left unmatched: 12. CDR3 nucleotide sequence: TGTGCCAGCCGAACTTCTAGCGGCCTTCACAATGAGCAGTTCTTC. Its protein product is CASRTSSGLHNEQFF.

This clone was recorded only once. The V and J genes are TRBV6-2 or TRBV6-3 and TRBJ2-7, with 11 bases lining up with TRBD2. CDR1 is MNHEY, CDR2 SVGEGT, per germline. The J segment lost 2 bases and the V segment lost 4 bases, leaving 7 bases of the junction unmatched. The CDR3 extends over 16 amino acids. The CDR3 bases are TGTGCCAGCAGTTCACTAGCGGGAGTTGGGGCCTACGAGCAGTACTTC. It codes for CASSSLAGVGAYEQYF.

CDR3 coding DNA: TGTGCCAGCAGTGCGCATAGAGAGCCCCGCAACTCTGGAAACACCATATATTTT. Its protein is CASSAHREPRNSGNTIYF. The gene calls are TRBV25-1 and TRBJ1-3; D unclear. Between the trimmed V and J ends, which lost 4 bases and 0 bases, there was a span of 19 bases. This CDR3 is built from 18 residues. CDR1 and CDR2 (germline): MGHDK, SYGVNS. Full variable domain (outside the CDR3, taken from reference TRBV25-1 and TRBJ1-3): EADIYQTPRYLVIGTGKKITLECSQTMGHDKMYWYQQDPGMELHLIHYSYGVNSTEKGDLSSESTVSRIRTEHFPLTLESARPSHTSQYLCASSAHREPRNSGNTIYFGEGSWLTVV.

This clone was counted a single time. The chain employs TRBV28 and TRBJ2-1, with 13 nucleotides matching TRBD2. From germline, CDR1 is MDHEN and CDR2 SYDVKM. The CDR3 sequence is 16 residues long. V lost 3 bases and J lost 12; bases outside the gene matches: 11. The CDR3 reads CASSLGTSGKGWGQFF. The CDR3 coding sequence is TGTGCCAGCAGTTTGGGGACTAGCGGGAAAGGTTGGGGGCAGTTCTTC.

The chain joins TRBV2 to TRBJ1-1; possibly TRBD1 for D (6 bases). Between the trimmed V and J ends, which lost 8 bases and 3 bases, there was a span of 16 bases. The CDR3 is made up of 14 amino acids. The germline gives CDR1 SNHLY, CDR2 FYNNEI. DNA for the CDR3: TGTGCCAGCGTCTTACAGGGAGGGGACACTGAAGCTTTCTTT. Protein: CASVLQGGDTEAFF.

The V and J genes are TRBV20-1 and TRBJ1-2, with D possibly TRBD1 on 5 matching bases. V lost 3 bases and J 2 bases, leaving 13 bases between the germline ends. This CDR3 comprises 14 residues. The germline V gene encodes CDR1 DFQATT and CDR2 SNEGSKA (reference sequence). For the CDR3, the DNA is TGCAGTGCTAGTACGAGGGGAGGAAACTATGGCTACACCTTC. This translates into CSASTRGGNYGYTF.

The CDR3 DNA reads TGTGCCAGCAGCCAAGGTTTAGAGGGGACCCAGTACTTC. Amino acid sequence: CASSQGLEGTQYF. This sequence joins TRBV3-1 (or the pseudogene TRBV3-2) and TRBJ2-5; possible D gene TRBD2, 5 bases. Trimming stripped 1 base from V and 7 bases from J, with 10 bases between. In germline, CDR1 is LGHDT, CDR2 YNNKEL (reference sequence). The CDR3 runs 13 residues.

This clone was observed a single time. The gene calls are TRBV11-2 and TRBJ2-7; TRBD1 matches 8 bases. The CDR3 covers 14 residues. Germline CDR1 is SGHAT and CDR2 is FQNNGV. The ends lost 5 bases at V and 6 bases at J; junction bases unmatched: 9. The CDR3 loop reads CASSPVRGQGEQYF. In DNA, the CDR3 is TGTGCCAGCAGCCCAGTCAGGGGGCAGGGCGAGCAGTACTTC. The whole variable domain, filled in from reference TRBV11-2 and TRBJ2-7, reads EAGVAQSPRYKIIEKRQSVAFWCNPISGHATLYWYQQILGQGPKLLIQFQNNGVVDDSQLPKDRFSAERLKGVDSTLKIQPAKLEDSAVYLCASSPVRGQGEQYFGPGTRLTVT.

This chain connects TRBV9 to TRBJ1-2, with D unclear. Germline assignment: CDR1 SGDLS and CDR2 YYNGEE. The V gene lost 1 base and the J gene lost 3 bases, with 7 bases spanning the gap. The CDR3 has 13 amino acids. The CDR3 DNA is TGTGCCAGCAGCGTAAACAGCCACTATGGCTACACCTTC. Its protein is CASSVNSHYGYTF.

The chain employs TRBV6-5 and TRBJ2-5, with unresolved D. V lost 8 bases and J 0 bases, leaving 13 bases between the germline ends. The CDR3 covers 14 residues. Germline V gene lookup returns CDR1 MNHEY and CDR2 SVGAGI. The DNA for the CDR3 is TGTGCCAGCGGGGAATTGACGTACCAAGAGACCCAGTACTTC. Amino acid sequence: CASGELTYQETQYF.

The chain uses TRBV28 and TRBJ2-3; 7 bases agree with TRBD2. Trimming removed 6 bases from V and 0 bases from J; junction bases left unmatched: 6. The CDR3 is 15 residues long. Germline CDR1 reads MDHEN; CDR2 reads SYDVKM. CDR3: CASRNPGLSTDTQYF. The CDR3 DNA is TGTGCCAGCAGAAATCCGGGACTAAGCACAGATACGCAGTATTTT.

V is TRBV19 and J is TRBJ2-7; no reliable D call. The CDR3 has 14 residues. Deletions cut 5 bases from V and 2 bases from J, with 13 bases between. The germline V gene has CDR1 LNHDA and CDR2 SQIVND (reference sequence). CDR3 residues: CASSAAGQTYEQYF. DNA of the CDR3: TGTGCCAGTAGTGCAGCCGGGCAGACCTACGAGCAGTACTTC.

V gene TRBV10-1 combines with J gene TRBJ1-3; 8 bases line up with TRBD1. V gave up 6 bases and J gave up 3 bases; unmatched junction bases: 4. CDR3 length equals 14 residues. Germline V CDR1 and CDR2: WNHNN, SYGVQD (reference sequence). CDR3 protein: CASSRDRNGNTIYF. Here the CDR3 DNA reads TGCGCCAGCAGCCGGGACAGGAATGGAAACACCATATATTTT.

The rearrangement links TRBV21-1 to TRBJ1-4; the table's D call of TRBD1 was not tested on the DNA. TRBV21-1 is classified as a pseudogene. The CDR3 has 17 amino acids. In DNA, the CDR3 is TGTGCCAGCAGCAAAAGGCGGGACAGGGGAGTATTTGAAAAACTGTTTTTT. Its translation is CASSKRRDRGVFEKLFF.

This clone was counted a single time. The chain has TRBV24-1 and TRBJ1-5; D not resolved. The CDR3 contains 14 residues. Germline CDR1 is KGHDR and CDR2 is SFDVKD. Trimming removed 2 bases at V and 1 base at J, with 5 bases between. CDR3 sequence: CATSDYRSNQPQHF. CDR3 DNA: TGTGCCACCAGTGATTATAGGAGCAATCAGCCCCAGCATTTT.

This chain uses TRBV19 with TRBJ1-2, with D perhaps TRBD1 (5 bases). Trimming stripped 3 bases from V and 5 bases from J, with 10 bases between. The CDR3 loop spans 13 amino acids. Germline CDR1 is LNHDA and CDR2 is SQIVND (reference sequence). CDR3 coding DNA: TGTGCCAGTAGTATCGAGGGGTGGTATGGCTACACCTTC. It specifies CASSIEGWYGYTF.